The rows below give T cell receptor beta chains drawn from one sample of a study of blood T cell repertoires in COVID-19. Sequencing was performed with immunoSEQ multiplex PCR; in TCRdb, only in-frame clones are kept and a portion is missing. Of roughly 160,000 clones listed, roughly 93% are singletons. Sequencing used peripheral blood. The source is a man aged 18 to 29 with acute or convalescent COVID-19. Both conserved end residues are part of each CDR3. A D gene is named only where the DNA matches it firmly. Only part of the rows carry a size: once, few, many, or a class if the clone is expanded.

v_call	d_call	j_call	clone_size	cdr3_nt	cdr3_aa
TRBV6-5	TRBD1	TRBJ1-1	.	TGTGCCAGCAGTACTCCGGGACAGGGGTCGGCTGAAGCTTTCTTT	CASSTPGQGSAEAFF
TRBV19	.	TRBJ1-1	.	TGTGCCAGTAGTATAGTCAGGGGCACCACTGAAGCTTTCTTT	CASSIVRGTTEAFF
TRBV6-6	TRBD1	TRBJ1-5	.	TGTGCCAGCAGTACCCCGGGACAGGGACAGCCCCAGCATTTT	CASSTPGQGQPQHF
TRBV18	.	TRBJ2-7	.	TGTGCCAGCTCACCTCGGCAGGGTGAGGAGCAGTACTTC	CASSPRQGEEQYF
TRBV2	.	TRBJ1-2	.	TGTGCCAGCAGCTCCGAGACGGGATACAACTATGGCTACACCTTC	CASSSETGYNYGYTF
TRBV28	TRBD2	TRBJ2-1	once	TGTGCCAGCAGCCAGACTAGCGTAAATGAGCAGTTCTTC	CASSQTSVNEQFF
TRBV27	TRBD1	TRBJ2-1	.	TGTGCCAGCAGTTTACGGAGGGACAGGGAGGGCAATGAGCAGTTCTTC	CASSLRRDREGNEQFF
TRBV4-1	TRBD1	TRBJ2-7	.	TGCGCCAGCAGCCAAGAGGAAACAGGGGGCTGGGAGCAGTACTTC	CASSQEETGGWEQYF
TRBV5-1	.	TRBJ2-3	once	TGCGCCAGCAGCTTGGCCGCCGGGGATACGCAGTATTTT	CASSLAAGDTQYF
TRBV29-1	TRBD1	TRBJ1-2	.	TGCAGCGTTGTCAGGGGGAGGTATGGCTACACCTTC	CSVVRGRYGYTF
TRBV19	.	TRBJ2-2	.	TGTGCCAGTAATAAACAGGTTTCCGGGGAGCTGTTTTTT	CASNKQVSGELFF
TRBV7-9	TRBD1	TRBJ1-2	.	TGTGCCAGCAGCGTACAGGGGGGCTACACCTTC	CASSVQGGYTF
TRBV19	.	TRBJ2-7	.	TGTGCCAGTAGTATTTCGGACAGCGTAGGCGAGCAGTACTTC	CASSISDSVGEQYF
TRBV30	.	TRBJ2-6	.	TGTGCCTGGAGTGTGGCTTCTGGGGCCAACGTCCTGACTTTC	CAWSVASGANVLTF
TRBV11-3	.	TRBJ1-1	once	TGTGCCAGCAGCTTAGGGCAGGGAAATGAAGCTTTCTTT	CASSLGQGNEAFF
TRBV18	TRBD1	TRBJ1-1	.	TGTGCCAGCTCACCCTCAGGGGGCACTGAAGCTTTCTTT	CASSPSGGTEAFF
TRBV5-1	.	TRBJ1-4	.	TGCGCCAGCAGCTTGGTGGAGGCTACTAATGAAAAACTGTTTTTT	CASSLVEATNEKLFF
TRBV18	.	TRBJ1-2	once	TGTGCCAGCTCAGGCCAGGATGACTATGGCTACACCTTC	CASSGQDDYGYTF
TRBV29-1	TRBD1	TRBJ1-2	.	TGCAGCGTCCGGACAGGGCTGAACTATGGCTACACCTTC	CSVRTGLNYGYTF
TRBV28	TRBD1	TRBJ2-7	.	TGTGCCAGCAGTACCGGGACAGGGTCATCCGAGCAGTACTTC	CASSTGTGSSEQYF
TRBV19	.	TRBJ2-1	.	TGTGCCAGTAGTATAGGAAGCGGAAGCTCCTACAATGAGCAGTTCTTC	CASSIGSGSSYNEQFF
TRBV19	.	TRBJ1-5	.	TGTGCCAGTAGTATCCCGGGGTATAGCAATCAGCCCCAGCATTTT	CASSIPGYSNQPQHF
TRBV19	.	TRBJ1-3	.	TGTGCCAGTAGTACTCTCCTCGGAAACACCATATATTTT	CASSTLLGNTIYF
TRBV29-1	.	TRBJ1-1	.	TGCAGCGTAGCCGGCGGCCCTTTGAACACTGAAGCTTTCTTT	CSVAGGPLNTEAFF
TRBV10-3	TRBD1	TRBJ1-2	.	TGTGCCATCAGGGGACAGGGCGATGGCTACACCTTC	CAIRGQGDGYTF
TRBV24-1	.	TRBJ2-3	.	TGTGCCACCAGTGTCGGGGGTAGCACAGATACGCAGTATTTT	CATSVGGSTDTQYF
TRBV5-6	.	TRBJ2-3	.	TGTGCCAGCAGCTTGGTGTGGCCGGAGGGGACGGATACGCAGTATTTT	CASSLVWPEGTDTQYF
TRBV19	.	TRBJ1-1	.	TGTGCCAGTAGTTTTTCTTTCCAGGGTGGTGAAACTGAAGCTTTCTTT	CASSFSFQGGETEAFF
TRBV19	.	TRBJ1-1	.	TGTGCCAGTAGTATCCCGTTACAGGGAGTGAACACTGAAGCTTTCTTT	CASSIPLQGVNTEAFF
TRBV7-9	.	TRBJ2-7	.	TGTGCCAGCAGCCTAATAGGAGGGGTCGCGGGCGAGCAGTACTTC	CASSLIGGVAGEQYF
TRBV5-1	TRBD2	TRBJ2-3	.	TGCGCCAGCAGCTTGCGCCTAGCGGGAGGCACAGATACGCAGTATTTT	CASSLRLAGGTDTQYF
TRBV7-6	.	TRBJ2-1	.	TGTGCCAGCAGCTCCAGGGAAGGGACTGGCGGAAATGAGCAGTTCTTC	CASSSREGTGGNEQFF
TRBV6-5	TRBD1	TRBJ2-7	.	TGTGCCATAGGACAGGGCCCTCTGTACGAGCAGTACTTC	CAIGQGPLYEQYF
TRBV7-6	.	TRBJ1-5	.	TGTGCCAGCAGCCCAAGCGGCAGGGGCTCCCTAAATCAGCCCCAGCATTTT	CASSPSGRGSLNQPQHF
TRBV5-5	.	TRBJ1-3	.	TGTGCCAGCAGCCTGGGACTGGAAAACACCATATATTTT	CASSLGLENTIYF
TRBV9	TRBD1	TRBJ1-1	.	TGTGCCAGCAGCTTTCTACAGGGGTTGAACACTGAAGCTTTCTTT	CASSFLQGLNTEAFF
TRBV25-1	.	TRBJ2-2	.	TGTGCCAGCAGTGAACCGATCCGCGGGCGAGCGAACACCGGGGAGCTGTTTTTT	CASSEPIRGRANTGELFF
TRBV27	.	TRBJ1-6	.	TGTGCCAGCAGTTTACGAGACAGTTTGGGATCCTCACCCCTCCACTTT	CASSLRDSLGSSPLHF
TRBV24-1	.	TRBJ2-1	.	TGTGCCACCAGTGATAGAAGCGGGTCTTCCTACAATGAGCAGTTCTTC	CATSDRSGSSYNEQFF
TRBV24-1	.	TRBJ1-1	.	TGTGCCACCAGAGGGGTTCATGAAGCTTTCTTT	CATRGVHEAFF
TRBV28	.	TRBJ2-3	.	TGTGCCACCGGGGGAGTGTATACGCAGTATTTT	CATGGVYTQYF
TRBV6-2/TRBV6-3	.	TRBJ1-6	.	TGTGCCAGCAGTTACTCGAATCAGGGGCCCCTCCACTTT	CASSYSNQGPLHF
TRBV7-2	.	TRBJ1-5	.	TGTGCCAGCAGCCCCCGTCGTAATCAGCCCCAGCATTTT	CASSPRRNQPQHF
TRBV14	.	TRBJ1-3	.	TGTGCCAGCAGCCAAGTGAGGCAGGGAGGAAACACCATATATTTT	CASSQVRQGGNTIYF
TRBV5-1	.	TRBJ1-5	once	TGCGCCAGCAGCTTGGATACAGGGCGACAGCCCCAGCATTTT	CASSLDTGRQPQHF
TRBV27	.	TRBJ1-2	.	TGTGCCAGCAGTGTCCGGTTCCACGGGAATGGCTACACCTTC	CASSVRFHGNGYTF
TRBV2	.	TRBJ1-1	.	TGTGCCAGCAGGCTCGACAGGAACACTGAAGCTTTCTTT	CASRLDRNTEAFF
TRBV6-1	TRBD1	TRBJ2-7	.	TGTGCCAGCAGCGAAGACAGGGCTAGAATCTACGAGCAGTACTTC	CASSEDRARIYEQYF
TRBV4-1	.	TRBJ1-6	.	TGCGCCAGCAGCCAACAGGATTCACCCCTCCACTTT	CASSQQDSPLHF
TRBV29-1	TRBD2	TRBJ2-1	.	TGCAGCGACCGGGGGGCCTACAATGAGCAGTTCTTC	CSDRGAYNEQFF
TRBV6-5	.	TRBJ1-5	.	TGTGCCAGCAGTTTGGGTGGAGGGGTGGGTCAGCCCCAGCATTTT	CASSLGGGVGQPQHF
TRBV12-3/TRBV12-4	TRBD1	TRBJ1-2	once	TGTGCCAGCAGTTTGTCAGGGGGCCGTGGCTACACCTTC	CASSLSGGRGYTF
TRBV6-5	.	TRBJ2-7	few	TGTGCCAGCAGTCGCGAGGGGGGGTCCTACGAGCAGTACTTC	CASSREGGSYEQYF
TRBV3-1/TRBV3-2	.	TRBJ1-5	.	TGTGCCAGCAGCCTTGGGGAGTATGGACAGCCCCAGCATTTT	CASSLGEYGQPQHF
TRBV29-1	TRBD1	TRBJ2-5	.	TGCAGCGGAACCGGGACAGAAGAGACCCAGTACTTC	CSGTGTEETQYF
TRBV6-6	TRBD1	TRBJ1-5	.	TGTGCCAGCAGATCCGGGACAGGGGGCCATCAGCCCCAGCATTTT	CASRSGTGGHQPQHF
TRBV6-1	.	TRBJ1-5	few	TGTGCCAGCAGTGAAGTATGGGGGGGGAATCAGCCCCAGCATTTT	CASSEVWGGNQPQHF